The present TCR beta chain was sequenced within a study of monozygotic twins with inflammatory bowel disease. Points from the study as a whole: Healthy co-twins exceeded IBD patients in TCRbeta diversity as measured by inverse Simpson. Support for any single strong IBD-associated signal or clonotype was not found.

Details on this clonotype: As yet, its antigen is unknown.

Germline CDR1 reads GTSNPN; CDR2 reads SVGIG (reference sequence). CDR3 length: 11 amino acids. TCRdb reprocessed the 5' RACE reads, with one entry per CDR3 protein and no DNA. This sample's table reports 200,000 to 250,000 distinct CDR3 sequences. This chain joins TRBV30 and TRBJ2-7; TCRdb outputs TRBD2, but without DNA this stays unchecked. Specimen: blood. The receptor's source is a human donor with ulcerative colitis or Crohn's disease, or a healthy co-twin of an affected twin (not recorded which). The CDR3 spells CAWGPTYEQYF.